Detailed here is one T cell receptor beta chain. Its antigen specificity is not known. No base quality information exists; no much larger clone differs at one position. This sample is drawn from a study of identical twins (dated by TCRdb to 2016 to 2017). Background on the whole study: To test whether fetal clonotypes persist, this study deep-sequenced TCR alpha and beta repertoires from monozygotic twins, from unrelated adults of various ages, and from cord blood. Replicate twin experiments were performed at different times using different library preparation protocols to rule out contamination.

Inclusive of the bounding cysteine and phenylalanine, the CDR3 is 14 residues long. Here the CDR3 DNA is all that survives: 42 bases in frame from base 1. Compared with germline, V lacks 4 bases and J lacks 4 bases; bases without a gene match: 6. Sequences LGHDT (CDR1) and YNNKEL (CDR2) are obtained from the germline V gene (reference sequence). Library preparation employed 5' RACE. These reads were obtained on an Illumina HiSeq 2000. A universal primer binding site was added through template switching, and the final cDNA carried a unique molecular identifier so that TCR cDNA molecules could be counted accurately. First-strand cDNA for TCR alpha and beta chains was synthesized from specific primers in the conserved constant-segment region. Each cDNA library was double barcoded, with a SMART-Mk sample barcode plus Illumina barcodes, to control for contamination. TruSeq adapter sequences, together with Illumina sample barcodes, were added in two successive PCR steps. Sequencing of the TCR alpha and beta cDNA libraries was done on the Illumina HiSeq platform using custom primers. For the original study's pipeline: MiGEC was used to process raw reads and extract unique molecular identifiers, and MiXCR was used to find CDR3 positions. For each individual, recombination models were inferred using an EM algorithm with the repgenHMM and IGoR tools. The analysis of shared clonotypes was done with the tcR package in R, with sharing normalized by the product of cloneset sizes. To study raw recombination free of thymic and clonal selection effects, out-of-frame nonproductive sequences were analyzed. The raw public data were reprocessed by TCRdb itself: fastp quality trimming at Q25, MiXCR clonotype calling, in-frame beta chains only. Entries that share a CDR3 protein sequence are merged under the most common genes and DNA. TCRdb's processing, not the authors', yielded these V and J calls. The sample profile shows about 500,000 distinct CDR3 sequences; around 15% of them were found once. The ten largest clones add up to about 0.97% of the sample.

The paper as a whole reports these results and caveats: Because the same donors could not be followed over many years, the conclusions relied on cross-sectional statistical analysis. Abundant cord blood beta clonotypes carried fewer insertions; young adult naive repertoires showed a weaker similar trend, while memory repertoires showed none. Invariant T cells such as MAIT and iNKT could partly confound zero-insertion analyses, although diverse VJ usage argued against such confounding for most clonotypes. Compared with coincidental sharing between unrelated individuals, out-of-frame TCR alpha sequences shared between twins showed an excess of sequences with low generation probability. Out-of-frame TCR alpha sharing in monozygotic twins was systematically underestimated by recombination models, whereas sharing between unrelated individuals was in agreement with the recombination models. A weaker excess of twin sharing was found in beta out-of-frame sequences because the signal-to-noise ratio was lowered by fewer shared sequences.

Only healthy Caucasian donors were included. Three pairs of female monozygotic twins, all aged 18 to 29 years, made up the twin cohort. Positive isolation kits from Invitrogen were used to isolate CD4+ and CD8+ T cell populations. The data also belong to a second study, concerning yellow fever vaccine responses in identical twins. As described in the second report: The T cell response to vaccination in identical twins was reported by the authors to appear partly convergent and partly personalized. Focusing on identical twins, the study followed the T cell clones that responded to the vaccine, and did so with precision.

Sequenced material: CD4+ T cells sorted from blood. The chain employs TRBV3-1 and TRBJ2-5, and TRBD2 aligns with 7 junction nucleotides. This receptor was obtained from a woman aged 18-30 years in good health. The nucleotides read TGTGCCAGCAGCCTACGGACTAGGAGAGAGACCCAGTACTTC. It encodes CASSLRTRRETQYF.